Listed here is a single TCR beta chain. The CDR3 sequence is 11 residues long. V dropped 10 bases and J dropped 4; count of bases not matched to a gene: 3. Germline V gene lookup returns CDR1 MNHEY and CDR2 SVGAGI. The data were obtained in a study of blood T cell repertoires in COVID-19. Study-level information: Sites across the United States, Italy and Spain contributed samples from acute and convalescent COVID-19. Sample material is recorded as cDNA or gDNA derived from T cells, B-cell-depleted T cells, or PBMCs.

Seattle patients were enrolled during active infection and followed longitudinally. How the authors handled the data: Amplification from reference gene primers served as the basis for estimated nucleated cell counts. Assay: immunoSEQ multiplex PCR; the TCRdb copy retains only in-frame clones and omits some. V, J and clone size are taken as reported in that table, and D and trimming were inferred from the DNA itself. The sample shows some 180,000 clones, 80% to 90% of them seen only once. This receptor was obtained from a woman at least 80 years old with COVID-19, enrolled during active disease. The gene calls are TRBV6-5 and TRBJ2-7; 8 nucleotides line up with TRBD2. The specimen sequenced was peripheral blood. The CDR3 is CATSGGYEQYF. In DNA form, the CDR3 reads TGTGCCACCAGCGGGGGATACGAGCAGTACTTC.